These 13 T cell receptor beta chains originate from one sample sequenced in a study of human T cells and chemical hapten exposure. TCRdb reprocessed the RACE reads with MiXCR, giving one entry per CDR3 protein. Of 95,000 or so distinct CDR3 sequences listed, roughly an eighth were seen once; the top ten hold 2.5% to 3.5%. As for time point: patch test 2, 6 weeks after DPC sensitization. Specified treatment: therapeutic diphenylcyclopropenone sensitization with weekly scalp DPC. The specimen comprised whole blood, sampled in connection with sensitization to the hapten diphenylcyclopropenone (DPC). These receptors were collected from a woman aged 40-49 years with alopecia areata. Some clones in this sample may be carry-over from other donors' samples.

This sequence joins TRBV12-3 or TRBV12-4 and TRBJ2-7, with 10 positions matching TRBD2. J lost 7 bases, V lost 1 base, and 4 bases had no gene match. The CDR3 is 14 residues long. This CDR3 is CASSLVAGGTEQYF. CDR3 DNA: TGTGCCAGCAGTTTAGTAGCGGGGGGCACGGAGCAGTACTTC.

This clonotype was observed at least ten times. The rearrangement links TRBV19 to TRBJ2-2, with TRBD1 identical over 9 bases. After removal of 5 bases from V and 8 bases from J, the junction contained 9 bases not matched to a gene. The germline gives CDR1 LNHDA, CDR2 SQIVND (reference sequence). The CDR3 has 15 amino acids. The CDR3 coding sequence is TGTGCCAGTAGTCCTCGGGACAGGGTGGAAGGGGAGCTGTTTTTT. Its translation: CASSPRDRVEGELFF.

This chain joins TRBV2 and TRBJ2-6; D call uncertain. The CDR3 loop spans 15 amino acids. Germline V gives CDR1 SNHLY, CDR2 FYNNEI. The ends were cut back, 5 bases at V and 0 bases at J, with 8 bases in the middle. The CDR3 sequence is CASSLKASGANVLTF. As DNA, the CDR3 is TGTGCCAGCAGTCTGAAGGCCTCTGGGGCCAACGTCCTGACTTTC.

This clonotype was found many times. The chain links TRBV11-2 to TRBJ2-7; 8 positions match TRBD1. CDR3 length equals 15 residues. The J segment lost 7 bases and the V segment lost 5 bases, leaving 13 bases of the junction unmatched. Germline V gene data show CDR1 as SGHAT and CDR2 as FQNNGV. The CDR3 here is CASSPGQGPLGEQYF. The CDR3 nucleotides read TGTGCCAGCAGCCCCGGACAGGGCCCCTTGGGGGAGCAGTACTTC.

This clonotype came up many times. The chain carries TRBV5-1 and TRBJ1-3; TRBD1 is a possible D gene (5 bases). Between the trimmed V and J ends, which lost 1 base and 0 bases, there was a span of 11 bases. The CDR3 has 16 amino acids. Per germline, CDR1 SGHRS and CDR2 YFSETQ. The CDR3 DNA sequence: TGCGCCAGCAGCTTGTGGCTAAGGGGCTCTGGAAACACCATATATTTT. Protein sequence: CASSLWLRGSGNTIYF.

This chain connects TRBV12-3 or TRBV12-4 to TRBJ2-7; maybe TRBD2 (5 bases). The CDR3 covers 11 residues. Trimming took off 6 bases at V and 3 bases at J, with 6 bases between the two ends. Here the CDR3 reads CASRRGYEQYF. CDR3 nucleotide sequence: TGTGCCAGCAGACGGGGCTACGAGCAGTACTTC.

This clonotype has at least ten counts. V and J are TRBV29-1 and TRBJ2-7, with D maybe TRBD1 (5 bases). Trimming stripped 6 bases from V and 2 bases from J, with 11 bases between. There are 12 residues in the CDR3. The germline V gene encodes CDR1 SQVTM and CDR2 ANQGSEA. This CDR3 reads CSVWTPTYEQYF. In nucleotides, the CDR3 is TGCAGCGTGTGGACACCAACCTACGAGCAGTACTTC.

A few counts support this clonotype. The rearrangement joins TRBV6-6 to TRBJ2-3; possibly TRBD2 for D (6 bases). The CDR3 covers 17 residues. Trimming took off 7 bases at V and 4 bases at J, with 24 bases between the two ends. Per germline, CDR1 MNHNY and CDR2 SVGAGI (reference sequence). The CDR3 loop is CASTNKPGLLEADTQYF. CDR3 DNA: TGTGCCAGCACAAACAAACCGGGACTCCTGGAGGCAGATACGCAGTATTTT.

In its sample, this clonotype was seen many times. V and J are TRBV29-1 and TRBJ2-3, with 8 bases matching TRBD2. This CDR3 has 13 amino acids. Trimming took 7 bases from V and 4 from J; bases not matched to a gene: 7. In germline, CDR1 is SQVTM, CDR2 ANQGSEA. The CDR3 DNA is TGCAGCGCCCCCGGACTAGCTGCAGATACGCAGTATTTT. Translation gives CSAPGLAADTQYF.

This clonotype was detected only a few times. The genes are TRBV13 and TRBJ1-5; D gene uncertain. Trimming took 5 bases from V and 7 from J, leaving 15 bases between them. The CDR3 covers 14 residues. Looked up from germline, CDR1 is PRHDT and CDR2 is FYEKMQ (reference sequence). The CDR3 region is CASSLGESKQPQHF. The CDR3 nucleotides read TGTGCCAGCAGCCTCGGAGAGTCAAAGCAGCCCCAGCATTTT.

This clonotype was observed a handful of times. This rearrangement joins TRBV30 to TRBJ1-2; weak D call: TRBD1 (5 bases). The CDR3 is 13 amino acids. V lost 0 bases and J lost 4, with 9 bases in between. Germline loops: CDR1 GTSNPN, CDR2 SVGIG (reference sequence). The CDR3 here is CAWSVPGPYGYTF. As DNA, the CDR3 is TGTGCCTGGAGTGTACCAGGGCCCTATGGCTACACCTTC.

A few counts support this clonotype. The rearrangement links TRBV6-2 or TRBV6-3 to TRBJ1-5; D not resolved. There are 18 residues in the CDR3. CDR1 is MNHEY, CDR2 SVGEGT, per germline. The V end lost 2 bases, the J end lost 2 bases, and 19 bases lay between the germline ends. CDR3: CASSYDLFSVTGNQPQHF. The CDR3 nucleotides are TGTGCCAGCAGTTACGACCTTTTTTCCGTTACGGGCAATCAGCCCCAGCATTTT.

This clonotype was found a few times. The genes are TRBV13 and TRBJ1-5, with D perhaps matching TRBD1 (5 bases). V lost 5 bases and J 5 bases, leaving 13 bases between the germline ends. The CDR3 contains 14 residues. Germline V gene sequence: CDR1 PRHDT, CDR2 FYEKMQ (reference sequence). DNA of the CDR3: TGTGCCAGCAGCGCTTCAGGGACGGATCAGCCCCAGCATTTT. Amino acids: CASSASGTDQPQHF. Combining the CDR3 with reference TRBV13 and TRBJ1-5 gives the whole variable domain AAGVIQSPRHLIKEKRETATLKCYPIPRHDTVYWYQQGPGQDPQFLISFYEKMQSDKGSIPDRFSAQQFSDYHSELNMSSLELGDSALYFCASSASGTDQPQHFGDGTRLSIL.